The rows below give T cell receptor beta chains drawn from one sample of a study of T-cell reconstitution after alpha-beta-depleted transplantation in children. Via MiXCR, TCRdb re-called the PCR reads, giving one row per CDR3 protein. This table holds approximately 85,000 distinct CDR3 sequences, roughly an eighth found once. The specimen comprised PBMCs, mostly from graft donor cells, sampled 180 days after TCRalphabeta/CD19-depleted stem cell transplant. The source of these receptors is a male patient between 2 and 15 years old who had a stem cell transplant for acute lymphoblastic leukemia, so the T cells may come from the graft donor. Both conserved end residues are part of each CDR3. The D gene is left open where the match is weak. Rows give clone size only sometimes, using once, few, many, or a class for an expanded clone.

CDR3 protein: CASSPWRGQAQETQYF
CDR3 DNA: TGCGCCAGCAGCCCTTGGAGGGGACAGGCCCAAGAGACCCAGTACTTC
J gene: TRBJ2-5
CDR3 length: 16
clone size: many
V gene: TRBV5-1
D gene: TRBD1

CDR3 protein: CAISESKAHNEQFF
CDR3 DNA: TGTGCCATCAGTGAGTCGAAAGCCCACAATGAGCAGTTCTTC
J gene: TRBJ2-1
CDR3 length: 14
clone size: few
V gene: TRBV10-3
D gene: .

CDR3 protein: CASSPYTYSNQPQHF
CDR3 DNA: TGTGCCAGCAGTCCCTACACCTATAGCAATCAGCCCCAGCATTTT
J gene: TRBJ1-5
CDR3 length: 15
clone size: few
V gene: TRBV28
D gene: .

CDR3 protein: CASSSNSLGGYGYTF
CDR3 DNA: TGCGCCAGCAGCTCAAACTCCCTAGGGGGGTATGGCTACACCTTC
J gene: TRBJ1-2
CDR3 length: 15
clone size: few
V gene: TRBV5-1
D gene: .

CDR3 protein: CSARLRGAGKETQYF
CDR3 DNA: TGCAGTGCTAGGTTACGGGGGGCTGGGAAAGAGACCCAGTACTTC
J gene: TRBJ2-5
CDR3 length: 15
clone size: many
V gene: TRBV20-1
D gene: .

CDR3 protein: CAISTGRLEAFF
CDR3 DNA: TGTGCCATCAGTACGGGACGCCTTGAAGCTTTCTTT
J gene: TRBJ1-1
CDR3 length: 12
clone size: many
V gene: TRBV10-3
D gene: .

CDR3 protein: CASSYSWGNQPQHF
CDR3 DNA: TGTGCCAGCAGTTACTCTTGGGGTAATCAGCCCCAGCATTTT
J gene: TRBJ1-5
CDR3 length: 14
clone size: many
V gene: TRBV6-5
D gene: .

CDR3 protein: CASSWTGNQPQHF
CDR3 DNA: TGTGCCAGCTCATGGACAGGGAATCAGCCCCAGCATTTT
J gene: TRBJ1-5
CDR3 length: 13
clone size: few
V gene: TRBV18
D gene: TRBD1

CDR3 protein: CSASAPGLELSYNEQFF
CDR3 DNA: TGCAGTGCTAGCGCACCTGGTCTGGAGCTCTCCTACAATGAGCAGTTCTTC
J gene: TRBJ2-1
CDR3 length: 17
clone size: .
V gene: TRBV20-1
D gene: .

CDR3 protein: CASSFRRAHYEQYF
CDR3 DNA: TGTGCCAGCAGTTTCAGGCGGGCACACTACGAGCAGTACTTC
J gene: TRBJ2-7
CDR3 length: 14
clone size: .
V gene: TRBV12-3/TRBV12-4
D gene: .

CDR3 protein: CSATHTYEQYF
CDR3 DNA: TGCAGTGCTACACACACGTACGAGCAGTACTTC
J gene: TRBJ2-7
CDR3 length: 11
clone size: .
V gene: TRBV20-1
D gene: .

CDR3 protein: CASSFRTGTNYGYTF
CDR3 DNA: TGTGCCAGCAGCTTCCGGACAGGGACTAACTATGGCTACACCTTC
J gene: TRBJ1-2
CDR3 length: 15
clone size: many
V gene: TRBV7-2
D gene: TRBD1

CDR3 protein: CATSDPRGPNYGYTF
CDR3 DNA: TGTGCCACCAGTGACCCCAGGGGTCCCAACTATGGCTACACCTTC
J gene: TRBJ1-2
CDR3 length: 15
clone size: few
V gene: TRBV24-1
D gene: .

CDR3 protein: CASSELTSGRAETQYF
CDR3 DNA: TGTGCCAGCAGTGAACTTACTAGCGGGAGAGCAGAGACCCAGTACTTC
J gene: TRBJ2-5
CDR3 length: 16
clone size: .
V gene: TRBV6-1
D gene: TRBD2

CDR3 protein: CASSLSDRLYTEAFF
CDR3 DNA: TGTGCCAGCTCACTTTCGGACAGACTGTACACTGAAGCTTTCTTT
J gene: TRBJ1-1
CDR3 length: 15
clone size: .
V gene: TRBV18
D gene: .

CDR3 protein: CASSLTPRLAGHYEQYF
CDR3 DNA: TGTGCCAGCAGTTTGACCCCTCGCCTAGCGGGACACTACGAGCAGTACTTC
J gene: TRBJ2-7
CDR3 length: 17
clone size: few
V gene: TRBV27
D gene: TRBD2